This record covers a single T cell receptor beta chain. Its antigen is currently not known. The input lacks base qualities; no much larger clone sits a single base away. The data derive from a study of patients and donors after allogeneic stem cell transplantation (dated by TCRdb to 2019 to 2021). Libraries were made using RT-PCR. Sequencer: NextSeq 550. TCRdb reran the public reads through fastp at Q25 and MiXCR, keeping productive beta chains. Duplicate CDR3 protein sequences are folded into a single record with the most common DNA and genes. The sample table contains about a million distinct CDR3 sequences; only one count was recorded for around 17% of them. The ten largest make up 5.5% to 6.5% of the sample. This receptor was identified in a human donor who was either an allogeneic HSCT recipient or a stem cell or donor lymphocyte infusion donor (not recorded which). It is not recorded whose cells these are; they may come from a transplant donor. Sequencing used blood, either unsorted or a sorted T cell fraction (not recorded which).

Here is the DNA: TGTGCCAGCAGCTTAGAGGCTAGCGGGATTGAGACCCAGTACTTC. Translated, this gives CASSLEASGIETQYF. The rearrangement combines TRBV7-9 with TRBJ2-5; 9 middle bases align to TRBD2. From the cysteine up to the phenylalanine, the CDR3 has a length of 15 residues. Of all the DNA, just the CDR3 is kept, 45 bases in frame from base 1. V lost 1 base and J lost 5 bases, and the count of bases not matched to a germline gene is 5. CDR1 and CDR2 are read off the germline V gene (reference sequence) as SEHNR and FQNEAQ.